This T cell receptor (beta chain) was captured by sequencing in a study of blood T cell repertoires in COVID-19. This CDR3 region has 18 residues. Clones were read by immunoSEQ multiplex PCR, and TCRdb kept only the in-frame ones, dropping some. The table lists about 440,000 clones, roughly 91% of them singletons. The sequence was collected from a man between 18 and 29 years old who had recovered from COVID-19. This chain joins TRBV7-5 and TRBJ1-5. TRBV7-5 is a pseudogene locus. Sequenced sample: PBMCs or T cells enriched from blood (not recorded which). The CDR3 protein is CVRRGGRRIGRSRLAQHF. The CDR3 DNA reads TGTGTCAGAAGGGGAGGACGCAGGATCGGCCGAAGCAGGTTAGCCCAGCATTTT.